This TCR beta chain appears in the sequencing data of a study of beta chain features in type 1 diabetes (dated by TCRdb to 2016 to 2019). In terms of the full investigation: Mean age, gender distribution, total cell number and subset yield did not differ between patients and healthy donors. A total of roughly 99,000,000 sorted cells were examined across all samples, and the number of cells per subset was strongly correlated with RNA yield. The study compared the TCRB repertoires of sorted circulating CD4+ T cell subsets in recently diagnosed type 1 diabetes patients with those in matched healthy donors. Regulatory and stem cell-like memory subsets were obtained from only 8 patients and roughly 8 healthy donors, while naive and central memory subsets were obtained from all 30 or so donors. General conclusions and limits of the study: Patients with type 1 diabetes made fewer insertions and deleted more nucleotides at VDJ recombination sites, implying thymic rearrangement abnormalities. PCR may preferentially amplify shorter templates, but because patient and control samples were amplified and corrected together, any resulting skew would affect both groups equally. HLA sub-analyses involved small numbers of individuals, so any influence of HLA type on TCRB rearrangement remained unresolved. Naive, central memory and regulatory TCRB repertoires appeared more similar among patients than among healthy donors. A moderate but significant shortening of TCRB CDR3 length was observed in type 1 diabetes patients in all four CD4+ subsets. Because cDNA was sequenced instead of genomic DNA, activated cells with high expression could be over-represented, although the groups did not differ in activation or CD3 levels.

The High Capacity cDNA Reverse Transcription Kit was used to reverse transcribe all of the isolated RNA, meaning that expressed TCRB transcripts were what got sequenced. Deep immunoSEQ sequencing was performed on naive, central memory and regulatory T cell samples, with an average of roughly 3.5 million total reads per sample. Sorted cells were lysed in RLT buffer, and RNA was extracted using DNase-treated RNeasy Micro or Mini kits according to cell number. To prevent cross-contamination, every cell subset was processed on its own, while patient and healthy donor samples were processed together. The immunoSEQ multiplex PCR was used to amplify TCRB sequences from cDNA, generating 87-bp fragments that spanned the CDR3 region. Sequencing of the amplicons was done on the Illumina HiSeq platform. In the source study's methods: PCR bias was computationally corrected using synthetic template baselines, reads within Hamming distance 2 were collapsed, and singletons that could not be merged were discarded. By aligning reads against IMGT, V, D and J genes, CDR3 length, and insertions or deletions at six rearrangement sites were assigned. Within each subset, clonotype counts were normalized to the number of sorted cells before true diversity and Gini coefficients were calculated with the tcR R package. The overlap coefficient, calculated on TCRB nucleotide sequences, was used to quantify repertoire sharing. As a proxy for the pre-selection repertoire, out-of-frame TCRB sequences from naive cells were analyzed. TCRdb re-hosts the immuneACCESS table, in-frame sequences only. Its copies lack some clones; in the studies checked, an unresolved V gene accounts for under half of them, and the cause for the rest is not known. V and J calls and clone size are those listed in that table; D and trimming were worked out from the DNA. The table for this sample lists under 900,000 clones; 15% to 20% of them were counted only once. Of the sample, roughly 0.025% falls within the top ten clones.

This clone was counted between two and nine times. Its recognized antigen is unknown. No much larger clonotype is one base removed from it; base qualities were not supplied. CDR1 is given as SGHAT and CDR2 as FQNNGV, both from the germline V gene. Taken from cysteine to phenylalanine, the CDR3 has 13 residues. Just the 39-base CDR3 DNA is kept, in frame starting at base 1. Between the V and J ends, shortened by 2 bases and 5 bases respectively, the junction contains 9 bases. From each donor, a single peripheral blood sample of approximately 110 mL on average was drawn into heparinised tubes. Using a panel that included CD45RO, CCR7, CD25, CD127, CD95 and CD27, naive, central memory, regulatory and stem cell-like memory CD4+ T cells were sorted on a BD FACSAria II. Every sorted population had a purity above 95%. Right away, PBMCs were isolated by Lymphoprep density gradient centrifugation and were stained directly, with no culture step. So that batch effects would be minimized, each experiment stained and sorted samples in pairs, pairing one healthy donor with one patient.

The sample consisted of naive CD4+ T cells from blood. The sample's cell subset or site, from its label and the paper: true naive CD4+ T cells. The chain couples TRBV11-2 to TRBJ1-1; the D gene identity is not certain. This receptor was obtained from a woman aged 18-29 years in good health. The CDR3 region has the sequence CASSLNGVTEAFF. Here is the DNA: TGTGCCAGCAGCTTAAATGGGGTAACTGAAGCTTTCTTT.